The T cell receptor beta chain under discussion was sequenced for a study of CXCR3-negative and CXCR3-positive naive CD8 T cells. Study-wide results and limits: In CXCR3-positive naive cells, the TRB CDR3s were more hydrophobic than in CXCR3-negative naive cells. Naive subsets were similarly diverse, while memory CD8+ repertoires were much less diverse. Naive cells that were CXCR3-negative or CXCR3-positive used TRBV-TRBJ genes alike, while memory cells diverged. It was found that naive subsets had comparable surface CD5, and TCR strength was inferred from TRB CDR3 properties.

CD45RO-CCR7+CD27+CD95- expression identified naive CD8+ T cells. The libraries of TRB cDNA were prepared using 5' RACE with UMI labels. One entry per CDR3 protein, without DNA, is what TCRdb gives after re-calling the 5' RACE reads. The repertoire table contains about 150,000 distinct CDR3 sequences. With regard to this clonotype: Its specificity is not known.

The CDR3 contains 19 residues. Germline lookup yields CDR1 SGHRS and CDR2 YFSETQ. The sample taken for sequencing was naive CXCR3+ CD8+ T cells from blood. Indicated subset: CD45RO-CCR7+CD27+CD95- naive CD8+ T cells expressing CXCR3 (TNR3+). The chain recombines TRBV5-1 with TRBJ1-1; TCRdb names TRBD1, which stays unverified in the absence of DNA. The TCR sequence derives from a human donor in good health. Some clones in this sample may be carry-over from other donors' samples. The CDR3 spells CASSPGTGGLSLRNTEAFF.